The 23 T cell receptor beta chains reported below all come from one sample, sequenced in a study of shared clonotypes between healthy human individuals. The table came from immunoSEQ multiplex PCR; TCRdb's copy has only in-frame clones and leaves some out. The profile shows 2 million to 2.5 million clones, about 92% of them singletons. Sequences were obtained from naive CD4+ T cells from PBMCs. This sample's subset: CD45RA+ positively selected. The receptors come from a man younger than 35 in good health. Some clones in this sample may be carry-over from other donors' samples.

The chain links TRBV7-3 to TRBJ2-5; D call uncertain. The V end lost 3 bases, the J end lost 8 bases, and 13 bases lay between the germline ends. CDR3 length equals 13 residues. The V gene's germline CDR1 is SGHTA and CDR2 FQGTGA. The CDR3 is CASSFSEKNTQYF. CDR3 sequence (DNA): TGTGCCAGCAGCTTTTCAGAGAAGAATACCCAGTACTTC.

This chain joins TRBV18 and TRBJ2-1; 7 bases line up with TRBD2. CDR3 length: 17 amino acids. Trimming took 1 base from V and 3 from J; bases not matched to a gene: 9. In germline, CDR1 is KGHSH, CDR2 LQKENI. For the CDR3, the DNA is TGTGCCAGCTCACCACTCGGCGGCGGGACTATCTACAATGAGCAGTTCTTC. It yields the protein CASSPLGGGTIYNEQFF. Looking up the rest from reference TRBV18 and TRBJ2-1 gives the full variable domain: NAGVMQNPRHLVRRRGQEARLRCSPMKGHSHVYWYRQLPEEGLKFMVYLQKENIIDESGMPKERFSAEFPKEGPSILRIQQVVRGDSAAYFCASSPLGGGTIYNEQFFGPGTRLTVL.

The DNA of the CDR3 is TGTGCCAGCAGGGAGGATACGCAGTATTTT. Residues: CASREDTQYF. This sequence joins TRBV11-3 and TRBJ2-3; D not resolved. CDR1 and CDR2 (germline): SGHNT, YENEEA. The CDR3 is 10 residues long. V was pared by 6 bases and J by 6 bases, with 4 bases between.

As regards this clone: This sample also contains other DNA sequences that code for the same CDR3. This chain links TRBV5-1 with TRBJ2-1, with a possible D match to TRBD2 (7 bases). This CDR3 has 14 residues. The V gene lost 4 bases and the J gene lost 4 bases, with 12 bases spanning the gap. Germline V gene sequence: CDR1 SGHRS, CDR2 YFSETQ. This chain's CDR3 is CASSRGGSYNEQFF. The CDR3 DNA reads TGCGCCAGCAGCAGGGGGGGCTCTTACAATGAGCAGTTCTTC.

The chain is built from TRBV30 and TRBJ2-5; 14 nucleotides agree with TRBD2. CDR3 length equals 15 residues. V trimming: 3 bases; J trimming: 4 bases; junction bases outside the gene matches: 4. In germline, CDR1 is GTSNPN, CDR2 SVGIG (reference sequence). The CDR3 loop reads CAWSRLAGGGETQYF. The CDR3, as DNA: TGTGCCTGGAGCAGACTAGCGGGAGGGGGAGAGACCCAGTACTTC.

J is TRBJ1-5 and V is TRBV5-5; 7 positions agree with TRBD1. The J segment lost 0 bases and the V segment lost 4 bases, leaving 10 bases of the junction unmatched. Germline lookup yields CDR1 SGHKS and CDR2 YYEKEE (reference sequence). The CDR3 has 17 amino acids. CDR3 loop: CASSLQWDSYSNQPQHF. As DNA, the CDR3 is TGTGCCAGCAGCCTCCAATGGGACAGCTATAGCAATCAGCCCCAGCATTTT. Based on the CDR3 plus reference TRBV5-5 and TRBJ1-5, the full variable domain is DAGVTQSPTHLIKTRGQQVTLRCSPISGHKSVSWYQQVLGQGPQFIFQYYEKEERGRGNFPDRFSARQFPNYSSELNVNALLLGDSALYLCASSLQWDSYSNQPQHFGDGTRLSIL.

This chain links TRBV5-6 with TRBJ2-3; a possible D gene is TRBD2 (6 bases). V was cut by 5 bases and J by 5 bases, with 15 bases left in between. Germline V gene lookup returns CDR1 SGHDT and CDR2 YYEEEE. This CDR3 is 14 amino acids long. Here the CDR3 DNA reads TGTGCCAGCAGGACTTCCAGTAGCGGAGATACGCAGTATTTT. Its protein product is CASRTSSSGDTQYF. Using reference TRBV5-6 and TRBJ2-3 for the parts outside the CDR3, the full variable domain is DAGVTQSPTHLIKTRGQQVTLRCSPKSGHDTVSWYQQALGQGPQFIFQYYEEEERQRGNFPDRFSGHQFPNYSSELNVNALLLGDSALYLCASRTSSSGDTQYFGPGTRLTVL.

This chain connects TRBV18 to TRBJ2-1, with D tentatively TRBD1 (5 bases). Germline assignment: CDR1 KGHSH and CDR2 LQKENI. Trimming removed 5 bases at V and 9 bases at J, with 11 bases between. This CDR3 has 12 amino acids. CDR3 DNA sequence: TGTGCCAGCTCAGCAGTGCAGGGTGAGCAGTTCTTC. Protein: CASSAVQGEQFF.

This chain connects TRBV4-3 to TRBJ1-2; D is possibly TRBD1 (5 bases). Trimming removed 4 bases from V and 8 bases from J, with 14 bases in between. Germline V gene sequence: CDR1 LGHNA, CDR2 YSLEER. This CDR3 region has 13 residues. The CDR3 reads CASSPGGLEGYTF. The CDR3 coding sequence is TGCGCCAGCAGCCCGGGGGGACTGGAGGGCTACACCTTC.

The CDR3 here is CASSAGGRTYGYTF. CDR3 coding DNA: TGTGCCAGCAGCGCCGGGGGCCGGACTTATGGCTACACCTTC. The chain links TRBV7-9 to TRBJ1-2; a weak D match, TRBD1 (6 bases). The ends were cut back, 5 bases at V and 5 bases at J, with 15 bases in the middle. The length of the CDR3 is 14 residues. Germline values: CDR1 SEHNR, CDR2 FQNEAQ (reference sequence).

The chain has TRBV7-7 and TRBJ2-7; possible D gene TRBD1, 5 bases. V dropped 2 bases and J dropped 1 base, with 18 bases sitting between them. Per germline, CDR1 SSHAT and CDR2 FNYEAQ (reference sequence). This CDR3 has 17 residues. CDR3 loop: CASSLWNRPPVSYEQYF. The CDR3, as DNA: TGTGCCAGCAGCTTATGGAACAGGCCTCCCGTGTCCTACGAGCAGTACTTC.

The rearrangement links TRBV11-3 to TRBJ2-3; D is undetermined. Germline assignment: CDR1 SGHNT and CDR2 YENEEA. This CDR3 spans 11 amino acids. V lost 5 bases and J lost 4, with 4 bases in between. The chain's CDR3 is CASSRPDTQYF. The CDR3 bases are TGTGCCAGCAGCCGACCAGATACGCAGTATTTT.

This clone was counted a single time. The V gene is TRBV10-3, the J gene TRBJ2-5; no definite D call. CDR1 is ENHRY and CDR2 is SYGVKD in the germline V gene. Trimming removed 2 bases from V and 7 bases from J, with 8 bases in between. The CDR3 sequence is 12 residues long. The CDR3 coding sequence is TGTGCCATCAGTGAGACGTCGGGGACCCAGTACTTC. Amino acids: CAISETSGTQYF.

The chain joins TRBV4-1 to TRBJ2-7; possibly TRBD1 for D (7 bases). V was trimmed by 4 bases and J by 2 bases, leaving 15 bases between them. Per the germline V gene, CDR1 is MGHRA and CDR2 is YSYEKL. The CDR3 consists of 15 residues. CDR3 loop: CASSPRGRGAYEQYF. The CDR3 DNA is TGCGCCAGCAGCCCCCGGGGCAGGGGGGCCTACGAGCAGTACTTC.

The rearrangement uses TRBV5-1 and TRBJ2-3; D might be TRBD2 (5 bases). The CDR3 runs to 15 residues. Germline values: CDR1 SGHRS, CDR2 YFSETQ. V lost 7 bases and J 2 bases, leaving 17 bases between the germline ends. CDR3 in amino acids: CASSTFGETTDTQYF. DNA for the CDR3: TGCGCCAGCTCGACTTTCGGGGAGACCACAGATACGCAGTATTTT. The variable domain in full, completed from reference TRBV5-1 and TRBJ2-3, reads KAGVTQTPRYLIKTRGQQVTLSCSPISGHRSVSWYQQTPGQGLQFLFEYFSETQRNKGNFPGRFSGRQFSNSRSEMNVSTLELGDSALYLCASSTFGETTDTQYFGPGTRLTVL.

This sequence joins TRBV11-2 and TRBJ2-7, with 8 bases aligning to TRBD2. In germline, CDR1 is SGHAT, CDR2 FQNNGV. The length of the CDR3 is 15 residues. V lost 4 bases, J lost 1 base, and 6 bases stayed unmatched. CDR3 nucleotides: TGTGCCAGCAGCTACCGACTAGCGATATCCTACGAGCAGTACTTC. Protein: CASSYRLAISYEQYF.

CDR3: CASRTVGAVVLTGELFF. The CDR3 DNA is TGTGCCAGCAGGACAGTGGGGGCGGTAGTCCTCACCGGGGAGCTGTTTTTT. The chain couples TRBV28 to TRBJ2-2, with D possibly being TRBD1 (6 bases). CDR3 size: 17 residues. The germline V and J ends were trimmed by 6 bases and 4 bases, with 21 bases remaining between them. Germline V gives CDR1 MDHEN, CDR2 SYDVKM. Complete variable domain (other parts from reference TRBV28 and TRBJ2-2): DVKVTQSSRYLVKRTGEKVFLECVQDMDHENMFWYRQDPGLGLRLIYFSYDVKMKEKGDIPEGYSVSREKKERFSLILESASTNQTSMYLCASRTVGAVVLTGELFFGEGSRLTVL.

The CDR3, as DNA: TGCGCCAGCAGTGACAGGGCAGAAATGAACACTGAAGCTTTCTTT. It is translated as CASSDRAEMNTEAFF. The chain combines TRBV5-1 with TRBJ1-1, with 7 bases fitting TRBD1. This CDR3 is 15 amino acids long. CDR1 and CDR2 (germline): SGHRS, YFSETQ. V was pared by 5 bases and J by 0 bases, with 7 bases of the junction left unmatched.

V and J are TRBV20-1 and TRBJ2-2, with a possible D match to TRBD1 (5 bases). CDR1 and CDR2 from the germline V gene are DFQATT and SNEGSKA (reference sequence). CDR3 size: 11 residues. Trimming cost V 3 bases and J 7 bases, with 6 bases left between them. CDR3 DNA sequence: TGCAGTGCTAGGGGGCGCGGGGAGCTGTTTTTT. Its translation is CSARGRGELFF.

The chain carries TRBV6-6 and TRBJ2-1; 7 bases fit TRBD1. Germline values: CDR1 MNHNY, CDR2 SVGAGI (reference sequence). Trimming removed 6 bases from V and 7 bases from J; junction bases left unmatched: 6. The CDR3 runs 13 residues. CDR3 bases: TGTGCCAGCAGCACCCAGGGGGATAATGAGCAGTTCTTC. Its protein product is CASSTQGDNEQFF.

The chain joins TRBV4-2 to TRBJ2-7; D unclear. The V and J ends lost 4 bases and 6 bases respectively, with 16 bases between them. This CDR3 contains 14 residues. CDR1 and CDR2 from the germline V gene are LGHNA and YNFKEQ. The CDR3 sequence is CASSLARSSAEQYF. The CDR3 DNA reads TGTGCCAGCAGCCTGGCGCGTTCCAGCGCCGAGCAGTACTTC.

The chain employs TRBV29-1 and TRBJ2-4; D might be TRBD1 (5 bases). Trimming pared 4 bases from V and 1 base from J, leaving 17 bases between. Germline V gene data show CDR1 as SQVTM and CDR2 as ANQGSEA. This CDR3 spans 16 amino acids. The DNA of the CDR3 is TGCAGCGTTGGTGAGGTCAGGGCCGGGGCCAAAAACATTCAGTACTTC. It encodes CSVGEVRAGAKNIQYF.

A remark on this clone: Other DNA variants within this sample encode the same CDR3. The chain links TRBV5-1 to TRBJ1-1; D is undetermined. This CDR3 has 13 residues. V lost 1 base, J lost 2 bases, and 6 bases lay in between. Germline-derived CDR1 and CDR2 are SGHRS and YFSETQ. Written as DNA, the CDR3 is TGCGCCAGCAGCTTGTTGCTTAACACTGAAGCTTTCTTT. Its translation: CASSLLLNTEAFF.